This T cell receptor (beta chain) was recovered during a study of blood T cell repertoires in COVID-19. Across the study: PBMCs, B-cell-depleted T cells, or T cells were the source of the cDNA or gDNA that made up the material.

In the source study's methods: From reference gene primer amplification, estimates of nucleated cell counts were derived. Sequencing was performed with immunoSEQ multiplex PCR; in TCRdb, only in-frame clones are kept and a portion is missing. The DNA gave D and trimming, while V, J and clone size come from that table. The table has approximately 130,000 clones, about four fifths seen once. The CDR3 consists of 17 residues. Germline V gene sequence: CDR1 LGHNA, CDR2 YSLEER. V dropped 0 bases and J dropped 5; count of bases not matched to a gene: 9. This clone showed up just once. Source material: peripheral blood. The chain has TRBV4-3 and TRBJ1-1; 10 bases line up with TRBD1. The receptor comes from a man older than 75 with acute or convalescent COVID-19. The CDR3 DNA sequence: TGCGCCAGCAGCCAAGACGGGTTTGGGACAGGGGTTACTGAAGCTTTCTTT. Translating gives CASSQDGFGTGVTEAFF.